Here is one T cell receptor beta chain with its context. V was trimmed by 10 bases and J by 4 bases, leaving 17 bases between them. Germline V gene lookup returns CDR1 SNHLY and CDR2 FYNNEI. CDR3 length: 14 amino acids. These data originate in a study of blood T cell repertoires in COVID-19. As for the study in general: T cells, B-cell-depleted T cells, or PBMCs supplied cDNA or gDNA.

The table came from immunoSEQ multiplex PCR; TCRdb's copy has only in-frame clones and leaves some out. The data show about 150,000 clones, approximately 73% seen once. The TCR comes from a man in his sixties with acute or convalescent COVID-19. Sequencing was performed on peripheral blood. The V gene is TRBV2, the J gene TRBJ2-1, with D perhaps TRBD1 (6 bases). DNA of the CDR3: TGTGCCACGAACCGGGACAACTTGTACAATGAGCAGTTCTTC. It yields the protein CATNRDNLYNEQFF.